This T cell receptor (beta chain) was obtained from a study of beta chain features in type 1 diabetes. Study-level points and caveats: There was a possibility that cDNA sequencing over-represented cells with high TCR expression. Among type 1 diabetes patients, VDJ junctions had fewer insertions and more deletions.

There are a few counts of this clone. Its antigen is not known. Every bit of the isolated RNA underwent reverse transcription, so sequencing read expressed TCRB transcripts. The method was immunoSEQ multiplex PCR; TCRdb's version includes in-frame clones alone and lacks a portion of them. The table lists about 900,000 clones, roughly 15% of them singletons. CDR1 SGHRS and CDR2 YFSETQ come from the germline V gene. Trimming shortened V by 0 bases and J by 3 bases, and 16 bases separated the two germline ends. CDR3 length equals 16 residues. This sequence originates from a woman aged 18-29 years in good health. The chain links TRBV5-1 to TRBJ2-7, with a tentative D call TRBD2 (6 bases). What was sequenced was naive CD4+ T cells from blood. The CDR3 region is CASSLETRRDDYEQYF. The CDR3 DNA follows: TGCGCCAGCAGCTTGGAAACGAGGAGGGACGACTACGAGCAGTACTTC.